A selection of T cell receptor beta chains follows, all from one sample in a study of shared clonotypes between healthy human individuals. Method: immunoSEQ multiplex PCR; TCRdb's copy keeps in-frame clones and lacks some. Of fewer than 1 million clones in the sample, roughly 96% were seen once. Sequenced material: naive CD8+ T cells sorted from blood. These receptors came from a young man in good health. CDR3s leave out the opening cysteine and the closing phenylalanine or tryptophan. The order of the fields is V gene, J gene, CDR3 protein.

TRBV10-1	TRBJ2-5	ASSESLAEETQY
TRBV29-1	TRBJ2-7	SVDLGGTYEQY
TRBV9	TRBJ2-3	ASSGVAGGVSISADTQY
TRBV4-1	TRBJ2-1	ASSQGWGGRAFNEQF
TRBV18	TRBJ2-7	ASSPADRTNPYEQY
TRBV27	TRBJ2-7	ASSSAGVFYEQY
TRBV29-1	TRBJ1-1	SVLRESSTEAF
TRBV27	TRBJ1-3	ASSFTGSGNTIY
TRBV5-6	TRBJ2-5	ASSLERVMKTQY
TRBV27	TRBJ2-3	ASSPPMTRGYTDTQY
TRBV2	TRBJ2-2	ASFSYRHTGELF
TRBV7-8	TRBJ2-7	ASSLGSGGPEEQY
TRBV11-3	TRBJ2-7	ASSLATGKNYEQY
TRBV7-8	TRBJ2-6	ASSLDRQDLSGANVLT
TRBV5-8	TRBJ2-5	ASSFGTGGNGETQY
TRBV21-1	TRBJ2-3	ASSQDPQY
TRBV27	TRBJ2-1	ASSFLIGGRYNEQF
TRBV7-9	TRBJ1-2	ASSLGRGQNVYGYT
TRBV5-4	TRBJ1-1	ASTTRSGKNTEAF
TRBV13	TRBJ2-2	ASSSGTSTGELF
TRBV6-1	TRBJ2-7	ASSEGALAGALQQY
TRBV5-6	TRBJ2-7	ASSSGTNIYEQY
TRBV6-5	TRBJ2-7	ASSYRGTNTYEQY
TRBV5-1	TRBJ2-7	ASSAASGSLHEQY
TRBV6-5	TRBJ1-2	ASSYGQVYGYT